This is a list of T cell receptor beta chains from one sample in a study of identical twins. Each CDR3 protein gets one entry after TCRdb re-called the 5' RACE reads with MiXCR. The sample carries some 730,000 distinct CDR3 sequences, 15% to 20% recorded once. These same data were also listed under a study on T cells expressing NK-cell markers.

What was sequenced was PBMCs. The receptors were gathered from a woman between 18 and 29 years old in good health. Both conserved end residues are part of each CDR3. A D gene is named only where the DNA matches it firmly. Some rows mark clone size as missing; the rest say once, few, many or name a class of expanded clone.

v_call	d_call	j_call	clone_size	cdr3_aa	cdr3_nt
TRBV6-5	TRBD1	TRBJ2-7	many	CASSYSDRGPYEQYF	TGTGCCAGCAGTTACTCGGACAGGGGCCCTTACGAGCAGTACTTC
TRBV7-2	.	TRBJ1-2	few	CASSSQGQRNYGYTF	TGTGCCAGCAGCTCTCAAGGACAGCGTAACTATGGCTACACCTTC
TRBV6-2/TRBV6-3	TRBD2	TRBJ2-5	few	CASRRTSGTKTQYF	TGTGCCAGCAGGCGGACTAGCGGGACGAAGACCCAGTACTTC
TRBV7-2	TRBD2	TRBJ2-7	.	CASSSGTSEQYF	TGTGCCAGCAGTTCCGGGACTAGCGAGCAGTACTTC
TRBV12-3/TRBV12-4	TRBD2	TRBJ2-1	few	CASSLVSGRTHNEQFF	TGTGCCAGCAGTTTAGTTAGCGGGAGGACCCACAATGAGCAGTTCTTC
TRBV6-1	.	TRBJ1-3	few	CASSRDGDSGNTIYF	TGTGCCAGCAGCCGGGACGGAGACTCTGGAAACACCATATATTTT
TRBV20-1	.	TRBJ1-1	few	CSARSHLNTEAFF	TGCAGTGCTAGGTCGCACCTGAACACTGAAGCTTTCTTT
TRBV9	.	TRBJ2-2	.	CASTVDGNTGELFF	TGTGCCAGCACCGTGGATGGTAACACCGGGGAGCTGTTTTTT
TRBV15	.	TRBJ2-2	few	CATSRAFQGTGELFF	TGTGCCACCAGCAGGGCTTTCCAGGGCACCGGGGAGCTGTTTTTT
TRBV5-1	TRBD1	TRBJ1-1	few	CASSIGTGLPEAFF	TGCGCCAGCAGCATTGGGACAGGGTTACCTGAAGCTTTCTTT
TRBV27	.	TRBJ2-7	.	CASSPALLSYEQYF	TGTGCCAGCAGTCCTGCCCTTCTCTCCTACGAGCAGTACTTC
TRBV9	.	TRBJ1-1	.	CASSPETLTEAFF	TGTGCCAGCAGCCCAGAGACATTAACTGAAGCTTTCTTT
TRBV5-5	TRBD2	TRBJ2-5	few	CASSAPSGGVTQYF	TGTGCCAGCAGCGCGCCTAGCGGGGGGGTGACCCAGTACTTC
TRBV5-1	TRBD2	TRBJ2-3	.	CASSLLAGAATDTQYF	TGCGCCAGCAGCTTGCTAGCGGGGGCCGCCACAGATACGCAGTATTTT